This T cell receptor beta chain is drawn from a study of blood T cell repertoires in COVID-19. About the study: PBMCs, B-cell-depleted T cells, or T cells provided the cDNA or gDNA that made up the material.

Cohort 3 recovered donors had two negative PCRs, clearance, or symptom resolution. CDR3 length: 14 residues. Germline CDR1 SGDLS, CDR2 YYNGEE. V lost 0 bases, J lost 8 bases, and 12 bases lay in between. Using immunoSEQ multiplex PCR, the repertoire was profiled, and TCRdb retains in-frame clones only, with some absent. The sample has about 170,000 clones, less than 85% seen once; the top ten hold roughly 4.5%. This clonotype was obtained from a woman aged 50 to 60 who had recovered from COVID-19. The sample taken for sequencing was PBMCs or T cells enriched from blood (not recorded which). The J gene is TRBJ2-1, the V gene TRBV9; D ambiguous. The CDR3 is CASSVASRLDEQFF. In DNA form, the CDR3 reads TGTGCCAGCAGCGTAGCCTCCCGGCTAGATGAGCAGTTCTTC.